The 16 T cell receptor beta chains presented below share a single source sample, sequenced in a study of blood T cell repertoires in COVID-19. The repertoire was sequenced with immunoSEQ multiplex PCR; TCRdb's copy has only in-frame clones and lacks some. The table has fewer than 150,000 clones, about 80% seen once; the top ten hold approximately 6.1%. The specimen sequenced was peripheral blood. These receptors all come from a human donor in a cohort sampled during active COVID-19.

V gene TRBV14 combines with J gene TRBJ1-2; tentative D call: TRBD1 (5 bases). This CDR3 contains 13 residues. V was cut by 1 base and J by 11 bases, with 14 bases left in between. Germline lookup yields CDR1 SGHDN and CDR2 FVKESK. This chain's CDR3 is CASSQAPRVGYTF. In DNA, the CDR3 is TGTGCCAGCAGCCAAGCGCCCAGGGTGGGGTACACCTTC.

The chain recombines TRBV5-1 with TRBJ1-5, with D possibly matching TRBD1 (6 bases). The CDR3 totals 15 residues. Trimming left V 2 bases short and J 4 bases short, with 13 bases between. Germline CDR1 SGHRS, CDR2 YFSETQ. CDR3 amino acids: CASSLDQGRNQPQHF. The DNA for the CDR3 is TGCGCCAGCAGCTTAGACCAGGGGCGTAATCAGCCCCAGCATTTT.

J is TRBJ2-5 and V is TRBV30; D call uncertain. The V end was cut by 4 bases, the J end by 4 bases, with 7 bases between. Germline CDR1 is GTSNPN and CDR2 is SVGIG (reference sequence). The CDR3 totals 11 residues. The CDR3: CAWNLGETQYF. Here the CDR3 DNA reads TGTGCCTGGAACCTCGGAGAGACCCAGTACTTC.

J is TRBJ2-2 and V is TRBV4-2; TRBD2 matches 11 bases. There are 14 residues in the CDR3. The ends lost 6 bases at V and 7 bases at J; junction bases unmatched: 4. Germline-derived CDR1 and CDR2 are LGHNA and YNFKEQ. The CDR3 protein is CASSSGGAVGELFF. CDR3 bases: TGTGCCAGCAGTAGCGGGGGGGCCGTCGGGGAGCTGTTTTTT.

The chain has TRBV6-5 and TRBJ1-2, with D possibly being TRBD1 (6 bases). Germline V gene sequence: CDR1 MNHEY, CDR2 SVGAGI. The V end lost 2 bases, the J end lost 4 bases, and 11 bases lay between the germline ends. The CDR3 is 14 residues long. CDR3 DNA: TGTGCCAGCAGTTACACCGGACAGTCCTATGGCTACACCTTC. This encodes CASSYTGQSYGYTF.

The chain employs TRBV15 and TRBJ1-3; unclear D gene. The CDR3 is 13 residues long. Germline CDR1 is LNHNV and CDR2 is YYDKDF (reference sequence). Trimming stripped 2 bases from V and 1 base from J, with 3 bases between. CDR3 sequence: CATSRSSGNTIYF. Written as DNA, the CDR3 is TGTGCCACCAGCAGATCATCTGGAAACACCATATATTTT. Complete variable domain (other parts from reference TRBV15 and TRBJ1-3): DAMVIQNPRYQVTQFGKPVTLSCSQTLNHNVMYWYQQKSSQAPKLLFHYYDKDFNNEADTPDNFQSRRPNTSFCFLDIRSPGLGDTAMYLCATSRSSGNTIYFGEGSWLTVV.

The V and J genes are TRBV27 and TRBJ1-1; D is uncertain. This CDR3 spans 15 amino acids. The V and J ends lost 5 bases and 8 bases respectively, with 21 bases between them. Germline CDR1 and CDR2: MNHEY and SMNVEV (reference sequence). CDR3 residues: CASSPHQSPQIEAFF. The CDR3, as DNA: TGTGCCAGCAGTCCCCATCAGTCCCCACAGATAGAAGCTTTCTTT.

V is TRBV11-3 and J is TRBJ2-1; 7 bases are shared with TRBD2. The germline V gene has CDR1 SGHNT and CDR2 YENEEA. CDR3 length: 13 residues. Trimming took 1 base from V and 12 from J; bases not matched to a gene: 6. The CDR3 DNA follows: TGTGCCAGCAGCTTAGGGGAGGGGACGCGGCAGTTCTTC. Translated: CASSLGEGTRQFF.

In DNA, the CDR3 is TGTGCCAGTAGTAATACAGGGCTCATGAACACTGAAGCTTTCTTT. Translation: CASSNTGLMNTEAFF. The chain has TRBV19 and TRBJ1-1; possibly TRBD1 for D (6 bases). The length of the CDR3 is 15 residues. V gave up 4 bases and J gave up 0 bases, with 12 bases separating them. Germline V CDR1 and CDR2: LNHDA, SQIVND (reference sequence).

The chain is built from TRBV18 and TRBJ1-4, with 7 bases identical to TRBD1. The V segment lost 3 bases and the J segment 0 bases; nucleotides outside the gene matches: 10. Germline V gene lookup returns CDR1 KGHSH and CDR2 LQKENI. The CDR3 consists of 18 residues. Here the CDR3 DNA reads TGTGCCAGCTCACCCCGGGACAGAACCTTTGCAACTAATGAAAAACTGTTTTTT. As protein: CASSPRDRTFATNEKLFF.

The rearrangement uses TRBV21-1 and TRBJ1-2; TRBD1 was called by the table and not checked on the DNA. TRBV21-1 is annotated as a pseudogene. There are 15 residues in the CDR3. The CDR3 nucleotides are TGTGCCAGCAGCGGGTCAGGGTTCCCCTCCTATGGCTACACCTTC. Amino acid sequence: CASSGSGFPSYGYTF.

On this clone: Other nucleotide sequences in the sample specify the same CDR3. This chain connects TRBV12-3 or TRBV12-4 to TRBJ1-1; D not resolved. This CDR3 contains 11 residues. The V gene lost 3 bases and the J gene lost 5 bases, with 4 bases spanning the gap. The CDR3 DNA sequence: TGTGCCAGCAGTTTCTTAACTGAAGCTTTCTTT. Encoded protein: CASSFLTEAFF.

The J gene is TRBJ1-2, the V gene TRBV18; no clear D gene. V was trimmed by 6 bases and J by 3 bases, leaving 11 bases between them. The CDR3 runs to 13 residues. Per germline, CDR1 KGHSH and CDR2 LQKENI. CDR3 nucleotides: TGTGCCAGCTCTGCGAGGGTCGACTATGGCTACACCTTC. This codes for CASSARVDYGYTF.

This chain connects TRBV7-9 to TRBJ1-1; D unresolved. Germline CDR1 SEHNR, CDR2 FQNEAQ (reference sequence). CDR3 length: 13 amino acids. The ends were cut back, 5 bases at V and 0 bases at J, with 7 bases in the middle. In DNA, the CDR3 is TGTGCCAGCAGCCCAACGGTGAACACTGAAGCTTTCTTT. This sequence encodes CASSPTVNTEAFF.

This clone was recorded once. The CDR3 sequence is CAISDTAPGQGAFEKLFF. The CDR3 bases are TGTGCCATCAGTGATACCGCCCCCGGACAGGGGGCGTTCGAAAAACTGTTTTTT. The gene calls are TRBV10-3 and TRBJ1-4; 11 bases line up with TRBD1. Looked up from germline, CDR1 is ENHRY and CDR2 is SYGVKD. The CDR3 sequence is 18 residues long. The V and J ends lost 3 bases and 8 bases, in that order; junction bases with no gene match: 14.

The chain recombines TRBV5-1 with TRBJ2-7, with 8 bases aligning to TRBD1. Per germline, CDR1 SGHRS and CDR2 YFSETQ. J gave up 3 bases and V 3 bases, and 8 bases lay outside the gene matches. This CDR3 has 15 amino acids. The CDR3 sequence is CASSSTGEIGYEQYF. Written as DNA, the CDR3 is TGCGCCAGCAGCTCGACAGGGGAAATTGGCTACGAGCAGTACTTC.